The sequence of this T cell receptor (beta chain) was determined in a study of shared clonotypes between healthy human individuals. Trimming pared 1 base from V and 4 bases from J, leaving 6 bases between. The V gene's germline CDR1 is SGHRS and CDR2 YFSETQ. This CDR3 spans 13 amino acids. Worth noting for this clone: The antigen is not known.

Sequencing was at deep level. Profiling relied on immunoSEQ multiplex PCR, and the TCRdb table lists in-frame clones only, not all of them. The data hold some 2.1 million clones, with roughly 94% observed a single time. None of the donors, who were healthy HIV-negative adults, had recently had acute infections or vaccinations. Study outcomes and limitations: Rarefaction showed sorted-subset sequencing was incomplete despite large depth.

The specimen was naive CD4+ T cells sorted from blood. Subset noted: CD45RA+ positively selected. The rearrangement links TRBV5-1 to TRBJ1-5; D remains ambiguous. The sequence was obtained from a man aged 18 to 35 in good health. In DNA, the CDR3 is TGCGCCAGCAGCTTGAACGCGAATCAGCCCCAGCATTTT. Protein product: CASSLNANQPQHF.